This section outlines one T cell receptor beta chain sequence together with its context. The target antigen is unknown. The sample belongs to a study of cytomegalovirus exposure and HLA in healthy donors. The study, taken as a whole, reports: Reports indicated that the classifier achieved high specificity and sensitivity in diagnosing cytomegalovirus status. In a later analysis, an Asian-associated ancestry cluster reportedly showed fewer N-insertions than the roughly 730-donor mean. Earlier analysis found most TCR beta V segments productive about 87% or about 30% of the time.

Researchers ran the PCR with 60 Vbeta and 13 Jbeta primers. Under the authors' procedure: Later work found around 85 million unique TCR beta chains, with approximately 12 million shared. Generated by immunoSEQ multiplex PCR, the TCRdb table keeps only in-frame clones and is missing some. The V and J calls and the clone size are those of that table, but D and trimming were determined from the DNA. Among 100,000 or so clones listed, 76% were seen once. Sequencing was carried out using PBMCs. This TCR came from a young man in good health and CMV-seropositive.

The CDR3 loop reads CASSLTLPEGYTF. The CDR3 region has the DNA TGTGCCAGCAGCCTGACTCTCCCGGAGGGCTACACCTTC. This chain links TRBV7-9 with TRBJ1-2; no clear D. This CDR3 comprises 13 residues. Germline CDR1 reads SEHNR; CDR2 reads FQNEAQ (reference sequence). Trimming took off 5 bases at V and 8 bases at J, with 15 bases between the two ends.